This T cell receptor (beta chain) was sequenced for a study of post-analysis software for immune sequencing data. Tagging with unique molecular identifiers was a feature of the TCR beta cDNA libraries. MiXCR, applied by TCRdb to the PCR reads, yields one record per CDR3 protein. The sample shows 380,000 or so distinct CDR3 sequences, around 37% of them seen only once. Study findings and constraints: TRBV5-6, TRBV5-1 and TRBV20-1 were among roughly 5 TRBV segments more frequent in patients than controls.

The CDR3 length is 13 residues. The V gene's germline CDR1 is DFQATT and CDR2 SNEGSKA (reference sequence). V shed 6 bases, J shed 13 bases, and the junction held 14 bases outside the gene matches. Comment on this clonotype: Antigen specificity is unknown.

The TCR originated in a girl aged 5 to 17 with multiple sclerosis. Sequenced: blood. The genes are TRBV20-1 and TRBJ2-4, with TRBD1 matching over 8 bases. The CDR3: CSATGQAGGEQYF. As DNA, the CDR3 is TGCAGTGCGACGGGACAGGCTGGTGGGGAGCAGTACTTC.